The 18 T cell receptor beta chains presented below share a single source sample, sequenced in a study of CD8+CD57+ T cells in acquired aplastic anemia. Individuals selected for sequencing had exhibited CD8+CD57+ cell expansion on flow cytometry. Genomic DNA served as template for TCR beta VDJ and CDR3 profiling. TCRdb analysed the reads with MiXCR anew, one entry per CDR3 protein. The data show a few hundred thousand distinct CDR3 sequences, around a third seen once. Input material: sorted CD4+, CD8+, or CD8+CD57+ T cells (not recorded which) from PBMCs. The source is a human donor with aplastic anemia.

This clonotype was observed a few times. This chain connects TRBV7-6 to TRBJ1-1; D unresolved. The V end lost 5 bases, the J end lost 11 bases, and 15 bases lay between the germline ends. Germline-derived CDR1 and CDR2 are SGHVS and FNYEAQ. The CDR3 is made up of 12 amino acids. For the CDR3, the DNA is TGTGCCAGCAGCATATCTCTGAGTGGGGCTTTCTTT. As protein: CASSISLSGAFF.

Ten or more counts support this clonotype. A much larger clone differs by one base, so this may be a read error. The J gene is TRBJ1-1, the V gene TRBV29-1; possible D gene TRBD1, 5 bases. This CDR3 spans 12 amino acids. V lost 4 bases, J lost 3 bases, and 9 bases lay in between. Per germline, CDR1 SQVTM and CDR2 ANQGSEA. CDR3 amino acids: CSVGGLHTEAFF. In DNA, the CDR3 is TGCAGCGTTGGGGGGTTGCACACTGAAGCTTTCTTT.

This clonotype was counted only a few times. This chain uses TRBV6-1 with TRBJ1-3; D gene uncertain. The germline CDR1 and CDR2 sequences are MNHNS and SASEGT. Deletions cut 0 bases from V and 4 bases from J, with 13 bases between. The CDR3 is 16 residues long. The CDR3 DNA follows: TGTGCCAGCAGTGAAGCCCCCTCGGTCTACGGAAACACCATATATTTT. It is translated as CASSEAPSVYGNTIYF.

CDR3 region: CASSPRTSEKLFF. CDR3 coding DNA: TGTGCCAGCAGTCCGAGGACGAGTGAAAAACTGTTTTTT. The V and J genes are TRBV2 and TRBJ1-4, with D hard to call. This CDR3 spans 13 amino acids. With 5 bases removed from V and 7 bases from J, the gap between germline ends came to 11 bases. CDR1 is SNHLY, CDR2 FYNNEI, per germline.

The table lists this clonotype with a few counts. The gene calls are TRBV7-7 and TRBJ2-2, with D tentatively TRBD1 (6 bases). The CDR3 consists of 18 residues. Germline V gene data show CDR1 as SSHAT and CDR2 as FNYEAQ (reference sequence). Trimming took off 0 bases at V and 0 bases at J, with 14 bases between the two ends. Here the CDR3 DNA reads TGTGCCAGCAGCTTAGCCGGGACACTGCGTCCGAACACCGGGGAGCTGTTTTTT. It codes for CASSLAGTLRPNTGELFF.

This clonotype has a count of ten or more. The V and J genes are TRBV19 and TRBJ2-1; 8 positions match TRBD1. Germline assignment: CDR1 LNHDA and CDR2 SQIVND (reference sequence). Trimming removed 7 bases from V and 6 bases from J; junction bases left unmatched: 8. There are 14 residues in the CDR3. The CDR3 DNA follows: TGTGCCAGTACCGACAGGGGTAGTGGCAATGAGCAGTTCTTC. Translating it yields CASTDRGSGNEQFF.

This clonotype appeared many times. This chain connects TRBV2 to TRBJ2-7, with D perhaps TRBD2 (6 bases). This CDR3 is 16 amino acids long. With 4 bases removed from V and 3 bases from J, the gap between germline ends came to 19 bases. Germline loops: CDR1 SNHLY, CDR2 FYNNEI. For the CDR3, the DNA is TGTGCCAGCAGTGGATTGGGTTCAGCGGGTAACTACGAGCAGTACTTC. Protein sequence: CASSGLGSAGNYEQYF.

The gene calls are TRBV3-1 and TRBJ2-3, with D tentatively TRBD2 (5 bases). Germline V gene lookup returns CDR1 LGHDT and CDR2 YNNKEL (reference sequence). The CDR3 has 15 residues. The V and J ends lost 4 bases and 4 bases respectively, with 15 bases between them. The CDR3 DNA sequence: TGTGCCAGCAGCCCCACTAGTATCAGGCCAGATACGCAGTATTTT. This sequence encodes CASSPTSIRPDTQYF.

At least ten counts were recorded for this clonotype. The chain is built from TRBV7-2 and TRBJ1-2, with 9 positions matching TRBD1. This CDR3 is 14 amino acids long. Germline values: CDR1 SGHTA, CDR2 FQGNSA. V lost 5 bases and J lost 3; bases outside the gene matches: 4. CDR3 protein: CASSADRGYYGYTF. The CDR3 DNA reads TGTGCCAGCAGCGCGGACAGGGGATACTATGGCTACACCTTC.

The chain uses TRBV2 and TRBJ2-2; 10 bases agree with TRBD2. Trimming took 0 bases from V and 1 from J; bases not matched to a gene: 2. The CDR3 is 17 amino acids. Per germline, CDR1 SNHLY and CDR2 FYNNEI. The CDR3 bases are TGTGCCAGCAGTGAAGCTAGCGGGAGGTTGAACACCGGGGAGCTGTTTTTT. Translation gives CASSEASGRLNTGELFF.

The CDR3 DNA follows: TGTGCCAGCAGTTCAGCCCCGGGCACTGAAGCTTTCTTT. The encoded protein is CASSSAPGTEAFF. The V and J genes are TRBV9 and TRBJ1-1; D remains ambiguous. The V gene lost 5 bases and the J gene lost 4 bases, with 12 bases spanning the gap. Germline lookup yields CDR1 SGDLS and CDR2 YYNGEE. This CDR3 has 13 amino acids.

The CDR3 DNA reads as TGTGCCAGCAGTTTCGAGGGGGCACGCGCGATTGGAAACACCATATATTTT. As protein: CASSFEGARAIGNTIYF. The chain has TRBV12-3 or TRBV12-4 and TRBJ1-3; 7 nucleotides match TRBD1. The CDR3 sequence is 17 residues long. The trim removed 3 bases at V and 3 bases at J, leaving 11 bases unmatched.

The chain recombines TRBV12-5 with TRBJ2-7; 8 positions agree with TRBD1. The CDR3 has 16 residues. Trimming removed 2 bases from V and 7 bases from J; junction bases left unmatched: 13. Germline V CDR1 and CDR2: LGHNT, FRNRAP. Here the CDR3 reads CASGLSRTGIPGEQYF. The CDR3 bases are TGTGCTAGTGGTTTGTCGCGGACAGGGATCCCTGGTGAGCAGTACTTC. Full variable domain (missing parts from reference TRBV12-5 and TRBJ2-7): DARVTQTPRHKVTEMGQEVTMRCQPILGHNTVFWYRQTMMQGLELLAYFRNRAPLDDSGMPKDRFSAEMPDATLATLKIQPSEPRDSAVYFCASGLSRTGIPGEQYFGPGTRLTVT.

In this sample, this clonotype turned up a few times. The chain is built from TRBV29-1 and TRBJ2-1; 14 nucleotides agree with TRBD2. Germline lookup yields CDR1 SQVTM and CDR2 ANQGSEA. This CDR3 spans 18 amino acids. Trimming at V came to 7 bases and at J to 7 bases, leaving 18 bases not matched to a gene. CDR3 loop: CSAHFLSGTSGSGNEQFF. CDR3 nucleotide sequence: TGCAGCGCCCATTTTCTTTCCGGGACTAGCGGGAGTGGGAATGAGCAGTTCTTC.

This clonotype was detected a few times. A much larger clone lies a single base off, so this may be a read error. The chain is built from TRBV2 and TRBJ1-1; a possible D gene is TRBD1 (6 bases). Germline CDR1 SNHLY, CDR2 FYNNEI. CDR3 length equals 13 residues. The CDR3 nucleotides read TGTGCCAGCAGTGAACGGGGGCAAGGTGAAGCTTCCTTT. Translation gives CASSERGQGEASF.

This clonotype has ten or more counts. The chain combines TRBV29-1 with TRBJ2-3; TRBD2 matches 12 bases. The CDR3 has 15 amino acids. Trimming cost V 1 base and J 3 bases; bases outside gene matches: 2. Germline V CDR1 and CDR2: SQVTM, ANQGSEA. The CDR3 nucleotides are TGCAGCGTTGAAGGACTAGCGGGAGTGACAGATACGCAGTATTTT. This encodes CSVEGLAGVTDTQYF.

The V call is TRBV7-3, the J call TRBJ2-1; 8 bases map to TRBD2. The length of the CDR3 is 13 residues. With V trimmed by 2 bases and J by 8 bases, 2 bases remained unmatched. Germline V gives CDR1 SGHTA, CDR2 FQGTGA. CDR3 sequence reads: CASSLLRGDEQFF. CDR3 DNA sequence: TGTGCCAGCAGCTTATTGCGGGGGGATGAGCAGTTCTTC. Full variable domain (remainder filled in from reference TRBV7-3 and TRBJ2-1): GAGVSQTPSNKVTEKGKYVELRCDPISGHTALYWYRQSLGQGPEFLIYFQGTGAADDSGLPNDRFFAVRPEGSVSTLKIQRTERGDSAVYLCASSLLRGDEQFFGPGTRLTVL.

This rearrangement joins TRBV6-2 or TRBV6-3 to TRBJ2-3, with TRBD1 as a possible D gene (6 bases). The CDR3 contains 14 residues. Looked up from germline, CDR1 is MNHEY and CDR2 is SVGEGT. Trimming stripped 6 bases from V and 9 bases from J, with 19 bases between. In DNA, the CDR3 is TGTGCCAGCAGCCACGCCGGGACATTCCCAACGCAGTATTTT. Amino acid sequence: CASSHAGTFPTQYF.